These 4 T cell receptor beta chains were sequenced from one sample in a study of blood T cell repertoires in COVID-19. Some clones are missing from TCRdb's copy, which holds only in-frame ones; the method was immunoSEQ multiplex PCR. The sample records some 110,000 clones, 65% to 80% being singletons. The sequenced sample was peripheral blood. The receptors stem from a man between 65 and 85 years old with acute or convalescent COVID-19.

This sequence joins TRBV6-5 and TRBJ2-1; the D is unclear. CDR3 size: 14 residues. Deletions cut 6 bases from V and 2 bases from J, with 11 bases between. Germline-derived CDR1 and CDR2 are MNHEY and SVGAGI. CDR3 sequence: CASSVQETYNEQFF. For the CDR3, the DNA is TGTGCCAGCAGCGTGCAGGAAACCTACAATGAGCAGTTCTTC.

The CDR3 here is CASSYRQGETQYF. The CDR3 DNA follows: TGTGCCAGCAGTTACAGGCAGGGAGAGACCCAGTACTTC. V usage is TRBV6-5 and J usage is TRBJ2-5; D might be TRBD1 (5 bases). In germline, CDR1 is MNHEY, CDR2 SVGAGI. Trimming took 2 bases from V and 4 from J, leaving 8 bases between them. This CDR3 has 13 residues.

Only a few counts were recorded for this clone. V is TRBV20-1 and J is TRBJ2-4, with D tentatively TRBD1 (5 bases). Trimming left V 6 bases short and J 5 bases short, with 8 bases between. CDR1 and CDR2 (germline): DFQATT, SNEGSKA (reference sequence). The CDR3 is 11 amino acids. The CDR3 sequence: CSAGVENIQYF. CDR3 coding DNA: TGCAGTGCAGGGGTAGAAAACATTCAGTACTTC.

This clone was detected a few times. The rearrangement uses TRBV4-3 and TRBJ1-6; perhaps TRBD1 as D (5 bases). CDR3 size: 16 residues. Looked up from germline, CDR1 is LGHNA and CDR2 is YSLEER. The V and J ends lost 1 base and 0 bases respectively, with 7 bases between them. As DNA, the CDR3 is TGCGCCAGCAGCCAAGGACAGTTCTCCTATAATTCACCCCTCCACTTT. Its protein is CASSQGQFSYNSPLHF.